This T cell receptor beta chain was obtained from a study of cytomegalovirus exposure and HLA in healthy donors. Study-wide results and limits: Later analysis reportedly placed an Asian-associated ancestry cluster below the roughly 700-donor mean in N-insertions.

The primer mix had 60 Vbeta and 13 Jbeta primers. Some clones are missing from TCRdb's copy, which holds only in-frame ones; the method was immunoSEQ multiplex PCR. The table records approximately 160,000 clones, around 79% of them present only once. It was healthy bone marrow donors who served as donors. With regard to this clone: Its antigen is not known.

Per the germline V gene, CDR1 is MNHNS and CDR2 is SASEGT. This CDR3 has 12 amino acids. Trimming stripped 5 bases from V and 6 bases from J, with 9 bases between. Sequenced input: PBMCs. This chain joins TRBV6-1 and TRBJ2-3; D call uncertain. This TCR came from a woman aged 40 to 49 in good health and CMV-seropositive. CDR3 loop: CASSSDGDTQYF. In DNA form, the CDR3 reads TGTGCCAGCAGTAGCGATGGGGATACGCAGTATTTT.